This T cell receptor beta chain comes out of a study of cytomegalovirus exposure and HLA in healthy donors. Study context: In terms of ancestry, the Caucasian-associated cluster contained around 79% of the 398 genotyped donors. General observations from the study: Across donors, most TCRs were seen rarely, yet some public ones were widespread.

A word on this clone: Its antigen is unknown.

60 Vbeta and 13 Jbeta primers were used in PCR. Only in-frame clones appear in the TCRdb table, and some are missing; sequencing was by immunoSEQ multiplex PCR. This table holds around 200,000 clones, about 80% found once. Donors consisted of healthy bone marrow donors. V lost 3 bases and J lost 0, with 9 bases in between. Germline V CDR1 and CDR2: SEHNR, FQNEAQ (reference sequence). The CDR3 runs 15 residues. This chain connects TRBV7-9 to TRBJ2-1, with D hard to call. The sequence was obtained from a man aged 25-45 years in good health and CMV-seronegative. The sequenced sample consisted of PBMCs. The DNA of the CDR3 is TGTGCCAGCAGCTTTGTGTCGGGCTCCTACAATGAGCAGTTCTTC. Its protein product is CASSFVSGSYNEQFF.